The rows below give T cell receptor beta chains drawn from one sample of a study of immune evolution from preneoplasia to lung adenocarcinoma. Here immunoSEQ multiplex PCR was the method, and the copy in TCRdb shows in-frame clones only, minus some. Among more than 10,000 clones, over 75% were seen once, and the ten largest hold 3.8%. The specimen was FFPE tissue from an adenomatous hyperplasia lung lesion. These receptors were collected from a person aged 50-70 years with lung adenocarcinoma. CDR3s include the opening cysteine and the closing phenylalanine or tryptophan. The order of the fields is V gene, D gene, J gene, clone size, CDR3 DNA, CDR3 protein. The D gene is left open where the match is weak. The listing skips clone size in some rows; elsewhere it reads once, few, many or a size class.

V: TRBV28; D: TRBD1; J: TRBJ2-5; size: -; DNA: TGTGCCAGCAGTTTCTCGGGACAGAGATACTCAAGAGTGGCCCAGTACTTC; CDR3: CASSFSGQRYSRVAQYF
V: TRBV18; D: TRBD1; J: TRBJ1-2; size: -; DNA: TGTGCCAGCTCACTCCTTCCTACAGGGGAAAATGGTTACACCTTC; CDR3: CASSLLPTGENGYTF
V: TRBV15; D: TRBD1; J: TRBJ1-4; size: -; DNA: TGTGCCACGCTACGGGACAGTAATAATGAAAAACTGTTTTTT; CDR3: CATLRDSNNEKLFF
V: TRBV25-1; D: -; J: TRBJ1-2; size: -; DNA: TGTGCCAGCAGTGAGGGACGGTCCTATGGCTACACCTTC; CDR3: CASSEGRSYGYTF
V: TRBV7-8; D: -; J: TRBJ1-1; size: -; DNA: TGTGCCAGCAGCTTAGAAGGGGTCGGCCAGAACACTGAAGCTTTCTTT; CDR3: CASSLEGVGQNTEAFF
V: TRBV11-3; D: TRBD2; J: TRBJ2-3; size: -; DNA: TGTGCCAGCAGCTCGACTAGCGGGAGTGATACGCAGTATTTT; CDR3: CASSSTSGSDTQYF
V: TRBV6-1; D: -; J: TRBJ1-3; size: few; DNA: TGTGCCAGCAGTGGCGGGGTTCACTCTGGAAACACCATATATTTT; CDR3: CASSGGVHSGNTIYF
V: TRBV6-1; D: -; J: TRBJ1-5; size: -; DNA: TGTGCCAGCAGGATGACAGTCAATCAGCCCCAGCATTTT; CDR3: CASRMTVNQPQHF
V: TRBV7-9; D: TRBD1; J: TRBJ1-3; size: -; DNA: TGTGCCAGCAGCCGCGAGGGGGCTGGTGGAAACACCATATATTTT; CDR3: CASSREGAGGNTIYF
V: TRBV7-2; D: TRBD2; J: TRBJ2-1; size: -; DNA: TGTGCCAGCAGCTTCGGACTAGCGGCGTACAATGAGCAGTTCTTC; CDR3: CASSFGLAAYNEQFF
V: TRBV15; D: TRBD2; J: TRBJ2-1; size: -; DNA: TGTGCCACCAGGGGGACTAGCGGTTACAATGAGCAGTTCTTC; CDR3: CATRGTSGYNEQFF
V: TRBV6-6; D: TRBD1; J: TRBJ1-5; size: once; DNA: TGTGCCAGCAGGGGTACAGGGGGCGATCATCAGCCCCAGCATTTT; CDR3: CASRGTGGDHQPQHF
V: TRBV5-6; D: -; J: TRBJ2-5; size: few; DNA: TGTGCCAGCAGCCACGGACCCGGCGAGACCCAGTACTTC; CDR3: CASSHGPGETQYF
V: TRBV5-6; D: -; J: TRBJ1-5; size: -; DNA: TGTGCCAGCAGCTTGGCCGGGGTACACCAGCCCCAACATTTT; CDR3: CASSLAGVHQPQHF
V: TRBV18; D: -; J: TRBJ2-5; size: -; DNA: TGTGCCAGCTCACCCCCGGGAGAAAAAGAGACCCAGTACTTC; CDR3: CASSPPGEKETQYF
V: TRBV7-2; D: TRBD1; J: TRBJ2-1; size: -; DNA: TGTGCCAGCAGCTTAGACGACAGGGATATCAATGAGCAGTTCTTC; CDR3: CASSLDDRDINEQFF
V: TRBV7-2; D: -; J: TRBJ1-5; size: -; DNA: TGTGCCAGCAGCTCGTACGGGTCGGGCAATCAGCCCCAGCATTTT; CDR3: CASSSYGSGNQPQHF
V: TRBV4-1; D: -; J: TRBJ2-1; size: -; DNA: TGCGCCAGCAGCCAATTCGGGGGCGGCAATCGCGATGAGCAGTTCTTC; CDR3: CASSQFGGGNRDEQFF
V: TRBV7-2; D: TRBD1; J: TRBJ2-3; size: -; DNA: TGTGCCAGCAGCTTCCAGGGGGGCACAGATACGCAGTATTTT; CDR3: CASSFQGGTDTQYF
V: TRBV5-1; D: TRBD1; J: TRBJ2-3; size: -; DNA: TGCGCCAGCAGCTTGCGGGGACCGGGACAGGGGGCTGGTACGCAGTATTTT; CDR3: CASSLRGPGQGAGTQYF
V: TRBV27; D: TRBD2; J: TRBJ2-1; size: -; DNA: TGTGCCAGCAGACCGGGACTAGCATCTGGGGAGCAGTTCTTC; CDR3: CASRPGLASGEQFF
V: TRBV7-9; D: -; J: TRBJ1-1; size: -; DNA: TGTGCCAGCAGCTTAGAGGGGGGGGGCAGGGCAGATACTGAAGCTTTCTTT; CDR3: CASSLEGGGRADTEAFF
V: TRBV2; D: -; J: TRBJ2-3; size: -; DNA: TGTGCCAGCAGTGAAGGGTTGAGCACAGATACGCAGTATTTT; CDR3: CASSEGLSTDTQYF
V: TRBV2; D: -; J: TRBJ1-5; size: -; DNA: TGTGCCAGCACCGAGACAGGTGGCTCTCGGCAGCCCCAGCATTTT; CDR3: CASTETGGSRQPQHF
V: TRBV6-4; D: TRBD2; J: TRBJ2-3; size: -; DNA: TGTGCCAGCAGTGAAGTGGCGGGACTAGCGGGACGGACCACAGATACGCAGTATTTT; CDR3: CASSEVAGLAGRTTDTQYF
V: TRBV10-3; D: -; J: TRBJ1-1; size: -; DNA: TGTGCCATCAGTGATTCAGGGTTTGGCACTGAAGCTTTCTTT; CDR3: CAISDSGFGTEAFF
V: TRBV5-1; D: -; J: TRBJ2-1; size: -; DNA: TGCGCCAGCAGCTTGGCCAGTTCCTCCTACAATGAGCAGTTCTTC; CDR3: CASSLASSSYNEQFF
V: TRBV6-5; D: TRBD1; J: TRBJ2-7; size: -; DNA: TGTGCCAGCAGTTCCCGCGGAGAGAGGGGGCATGAGCAGTACTTC; CDR3: CASSSRGERGHEQYF
V: TRBV6-1; D: -; J: TRBJ1-5; size: -; DNA: TGTGCCAGCAAATCGGACACCTCCGGCAATCAGCCCCAGCATTTT; CDR3: CASKSDTSGNQPQHF
V: TRBV5-1; D: TRBD2; J: TRBJ2-2; size: few; DNA: TGCGCCAGCAGCGAGACTAGCGGGAGGACCGGGGAGCTGTTTTTT; CDR3: CASSETSGRTGELFF
V: TRBV11-3; D: TRBD2; J: TRBJ2-7; size: -; DNA: TGTGCCAGCAGCTTTGGAACTAGCGGGGCTTACCCCTACGAGCAGTACTTC; CDR3: CASSFGTSGAYPYEQYF
V: TRBV7-2; D: -; J: TRBJ1-2; size: -; DNA: TGTGCCAGCAGCTTAGGTTTTGGAGGGGGTGGAAGCTATGGCTACACCTTC; CDR3: CASSLGFGGGGSYGYTF
V: TRBV9; D: -; J: TRBJ2-7; size: -; DNA: TGTGCCAGCAGCGTAGAGGGCGCTAGCTACTACGAGCAGTACTTC; CDR3: CASSVEGASYYEQYF
V: TRBV30; D: -; J: TRBJ1-5; size: -; DNA: TGTGCCTGGAGTGAGGACCATTATCAGCCCCAGCATTTT; CDR3: CAWSEDHYQPQHF
V: TRBV2; D: -; J: TRBJ2-3; size: -; DNA: TGTGCCAGCAGTGAAGCTAGCGTTAGCACAGATACGCAGTATTTT; CDR3: CASSEASVSTDTQYF
V: TRBV28; D: TRBD1; J: TRBJ2-7; size: -; DNA: TGTGCCAGCAGACCTACGGGACAGTATACGGAGCAGTACTTC; CDR3: CASRPTGQYTEQYF
V: TRBV18; D: -; J: TRBJ1-1; size: -; DNA: TGTGCCAGCTCATCACAGGTCGGGACTGAAGCTTTCTTT; CDR3: CASSSQVGTEAFF
V: TRBV27; D: -; J: TRBJ2-2; size: -; DNA: TGTGCCAGCAGTTTATACCCTTTGGGGCCTGCGAACACCGGGGAGCTGTTTTTT; CDR3: CASSLYPLGPANTGELFF
V: TRBV6-5; D: -; J: TRBJ1-3; size: once; DNA: TGTGCCAGCAGTTACGACGGACGAGGAAACACCATATATTTT; CDR3: CASSYDGRGNTIYF
V: TRBV7-9; D: TRBD2; J: TRBJ2-1; size: -; DNA: TGTGCCAGCAGCTTAGACGGGAGGGGCTCCTACAATGAGCAGTTCTTC; CDR3: CASSLDGRGSYNEQFF
V: TRBV6-1; D: -; J: TRBJ1-1; size: -; DNA: TGTGCCAGCCAGGGGACGCCTTACAACACTGAAGCTTTCTTT; CDR3: CASQGTPYNTEAFF
V: TRBV5-1; D: -; J: TRBJ1-1; size: -; DNA: TGCGCCAGCATCCTCTCTGATGGGCCTACAACTGAAGCTTTCTTT; CDR3: CASILSDGPTTEAFF
V: TRBV5-6; D: TRBD1; J: TRBJ2-7; size: few; DNA: TGTGCCAGCAGCACTCGGTGGGATGACAGGGACTACGAGCAGTACTTC; CDR3: CASSTRWDDRDYEQYF
V: TRBV2; D: TRBD2; J: TRBJ2-2; size: -; DNA: TGTGCCAGCGTTGGGCTAGCGGGAGGGCCCGGGGAGCTGTTTTTT; CDR3: CASVGLAGGPGELFF
V: TRBV27; D: TRBD1; J: TRBJ2-3; size: -; DNA: TGTGCCAGCAGTTTTGGACAGGTGGGGCATACGCAGTATTTT; CDR3: CASSFGQVGHTQYF